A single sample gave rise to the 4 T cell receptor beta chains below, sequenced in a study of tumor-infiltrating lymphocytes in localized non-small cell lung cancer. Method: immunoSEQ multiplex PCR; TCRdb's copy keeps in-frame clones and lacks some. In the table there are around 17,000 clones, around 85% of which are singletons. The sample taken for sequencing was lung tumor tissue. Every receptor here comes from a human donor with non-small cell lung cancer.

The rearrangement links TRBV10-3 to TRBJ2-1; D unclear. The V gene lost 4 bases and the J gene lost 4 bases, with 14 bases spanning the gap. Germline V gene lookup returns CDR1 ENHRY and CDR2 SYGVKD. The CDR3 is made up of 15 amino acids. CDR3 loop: CAISASRASYNEQFF. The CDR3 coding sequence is TGTGCCATCAGTGCCTCCCGGGCGTCTTACAATGAGCAGTTCTTC.

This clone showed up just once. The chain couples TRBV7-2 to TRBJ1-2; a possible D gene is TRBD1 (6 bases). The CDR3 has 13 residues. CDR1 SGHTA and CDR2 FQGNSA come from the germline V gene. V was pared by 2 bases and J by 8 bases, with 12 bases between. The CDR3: CASSLNRDGGYTF. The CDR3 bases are TGTGCCAGCAGCTTAAACAGGGATGGCGGCTACACCTTC.

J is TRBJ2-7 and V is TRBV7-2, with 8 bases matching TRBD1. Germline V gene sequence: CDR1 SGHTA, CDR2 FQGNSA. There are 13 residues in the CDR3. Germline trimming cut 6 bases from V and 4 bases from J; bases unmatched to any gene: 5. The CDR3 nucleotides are TGTGCCAGCAGTGACAGGGGCCCATACGAGCAGTACTTC. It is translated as CASSDRGPYEQYF.

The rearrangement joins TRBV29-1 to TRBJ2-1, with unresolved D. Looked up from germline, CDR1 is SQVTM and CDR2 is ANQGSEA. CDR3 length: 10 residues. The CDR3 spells CSVSINEQFF. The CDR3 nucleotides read TGCAGTGTATCAATCAATGAGCAGTTCTTC.